The 25 T cell receptor beta chains presented below share a single source sample, sequenced in a study of T cells in Graves' hyperthyroidism and ophthalmopathy. Template material for amplifying TCR beta CDR3 regions consisted of RNA transcripts. HTBI primers were used for first-round RT-PCR of the TCR CDR3. TCRdb reprocessed the multiplex PCR reads via MiXCR and lists one record per CDR3 protein. Of hundreds of thousands of distinct CDR3 sequences listed, 14% are singletons. Sequencing input: blood. Source of these receptors: a woman aged 18-29 years with Graves' hyperthyroidism.

The V gene is TRBV12-3 or TRBV12-4, the J gene TRBJ1-6; D is perhaps TRBD1 (5 bases). The CDR3 consists of 16 residues. V was shortened by 5 bases and J by 10 bases, with 21 bases between the two germline ends. The CDR3: CASSPRPHLQGSPLHF. The CDR3 nucleotides are TGTGCCAGCAGTCCCCGCCCCCATCTCCAGGGCTCACCCCTCCACTTT.

The chain uses TRBV5-1 and TRBJ2-5; no clear D. This CDR3 has 13 residues. The V gene's germline CDR1 is SGHRS and CDR2 YFSETQ. V lost 0 bases and J lost 7, with 10 bases in between. CDR3 sequence (DNA): TGCGCCAGCAGCTTGGGGCAGGCGAGGACCCAGTACTTC. Its protein product is CASSLGQARTQYF. Looking up the rest from reference TRBV5-1 and TRBJ2-5 gives the full variable domain: KAGVTQTPRYLIKTRGQQVTLSCSPISGHRSVSWYQQTPGQGLQFLFEYFSETQRNKGNFPGRFSGRQFSNSRSEMNVSTLELGDSALYLCASSLGQARTQYFGPGTRLLVL.

This clonotype has ten or more counts. The gene calls are TRBV28 and TRBJ1-2; D gene unclear. This CDR3 region has 14 residues. V lost 4 bases and J 7 bases, leaving 16 bases between the germline ends. Germline V gene lookup returns CDR1 MDHEN and CDR2 SYDVKM. CDR3 protein: CASSSAGSRIGYTF. The DNA for the CDR3 is TGTGCCAGCAGTTCTGCGGGATCGAGGATTGGCTACACCTTC.

The V call is TRBV19, the J call TRBJ1-5; D may be TRBD1 (6 bases). V gave up 6 bases and J gave up 2 bases, with 14 bases separating them. The length of the CDR3 is 15 residues. Germline V gene data show CDR1 as LNHDA and CDR2 as SQIVND (reference sequence). In DNA, the CDR3 is TGTGCCAGTAGAGGGACAAGATCGGGCAATCAGCCCCAGCATTTT. Residues: CASRGTRSGNQPQHF.

In its sample, this clonotype was seen many times. CDR3 residues: CASSYGSGRQPQHF. The CDR3, as DNA: TGTGCCAGCAGTTACGGGTCGGGGCGGCAGCCCCAGCATTTT. V usage is TRBV6-2 or TRBV6-3 and J usage is TRBJ1-5; D may be TRBD1 (5 bases). There are 14 residues in the CDR3. Trimming took 2 bases from V and 7 from J, leaving 12 bases between them. CDR1 is MNHEY, CDR2 SVGEGT, per germline.

The V call is TRBV12-3 or TRBV12-4, the J call TRBJ2-7; no reliable D call. The CDR3 runs to 16 residues. The V gene lost 1 base and the J gene lost 6 bases, with 19 bases spanning the gap. This CDR3 is CASSLDARQGISEQYF. CDR3 DNA sequence: TGTGCCAGCAGTTTAGACGCACGGCAAGGGATAAGCGAGCAGTACTTC.

The rearrangement uses TRBV15 and TRBJ1-5, with 7 bases identical to TRBD1. CDR1 LNHNV and CDR2 YYDKDF come from the germline V gene (reference sequence). The length of the CDR3 is 17 residues. V trimming: 2 bases; J trimming: 3 bases; junction bases outside the gene matches: 10. For the CDR3, the DNA is TGTGCCACCAGCAGAACTACAGGGGTACCCTCCAATCAGCCCCAGCATTTT. As protein: CATSRTTGVPSNQPQHF.

This clonotype was counted many times. The chain has TRBV28 and TRBJ2-7, with D tentatively TRBD1 or TRBD2 (5 bases each). Germline V gene data show CDR1 as MDHEN and CDR2 as SYDVKM. The V and J ends lost 3 bases and 6 bases respectively, with 6 bases between them. This CDR3 contains 11 residues. Written as DNA, the CDR3 is TGTGCCAGCAGTTTCGGGGCCGAGCAGTACTTC. Protein product: CASSFGAEQYF.

This clonotype was seen only a few times. The rearrangement joins TRBV7-9 to TRBJ1-1; TRBD1 matches at 7 bases. Trimming at V came to 1 base and at J to 9 bases, leaving 8 bases not matched to a gene. The CDR3 covers 14 residues. The germline gives CDR1 SEHNR, CDR2 FQNEAQ (reference sequence). The CDR3, as DNA: TGTGCCAGCAGCTTAGGTGCAGGGACAGAACAAGCTTTCTTT. Its protein is CASSLGAGTEQAFF.

A few counts support this clonotype. The chain is built from TRBV15 and TRBJ1-1; the match to TRBD1 covers 11 bases. CDR3 length equals 16 residues. CDR1 is LNHNV and CDR2 is YYDKDF in the germline V gene (reference sequence). Trimming cost V 3 bases and J 6 bases; bases outside gene matches: 9. The CDR3 DNA is TGTGCCACCAGCAGCCGGACAGGGGGCCCACGGTCTGAAGCTTTCTTT. Translating it yields CATSSRTGGPRSEAFF. Drawing the rest from reference TRBV15 and TRBJ1-1, the complete variable domain is DAMVIQNPRYQVTQFGKPVTLSCSQTLNHNVMYWYQQKSSQAPKLLFHYYDKDFNNEADTPDNFQSRRPNTSFCFLDIRSPGLGDTAMYLCATSSRTGGPRSEAFFGQGTRLTVV.

This clonotype was picked up a small number of times. The chain links TRBV12-3 or TRBV12-4 to TRBJ2-2, with unresolved D. This CDR3 comprises 17 residues. V was shortened by 2 bases and J by 2 bases, with 15 bases between the two germline ends. The CDR3 DNA follows: TGTGCCAGCAGTTTAAGGTCGCTCGCCGGTAACACCGGGGAGCTGTTTTTT. This sequence encodes CASSLRSLAGNTGELFF.

This clonotype was picked up many times. The rearrangement uses TRBV12-3 or TRBV12-4 and TRBJ2-1; 7 positions agree with TRBD2. The J segment lost 12 bases and the V segment lost 3 bases, leaving 11 bases of the junction unmatched. This CDR3 has 14 amino acids. This chain's CDR3 is CASSLGGVAGGQFF. The CDR3 nucleotides are TGTGCCAGCAGTTTGGGGGGAGTAGCGGGTGGGCAGTTCTTC.

This clonotype turned up a few times. This chain links TRBV6-5 with TRBJ2-2; tentatively, D is TRBD1 or TRBD2 (5 bases each). V was shortened by 2 bases and J by 1 base, with 14 bases between the two germline ends. Looked up from germline, CDR1 is MNHEY and CDR2 is SVGAGI. The CDR3 runs to 17 residues. The DNA of the CDR3 is TGTGCCAGCAGTTACACGACCGGGACCCAGAACACCGGGGAGCTGTTTTTT. It encodes CASSYTTGTQNTGELFF.

In its sample, this clonotype was seen many times. The CDR3 bases are TGTGCCAGCAGTTTCGGGCAGAGCGACTACGAGCAGTACTTC. Translating gives CASSFGQSDYEQYF. This chain connects TRBV27 to TRBJ2-7; D call uncertain. CDR1 and CDR2 from the germline V gene are MNHEY and SMNVEV (reference sequence). Trimming stripped 3 bases from V and 3 bases from J, with 12 bases between. The CDR3 consists of 14 residues.

This clonotype was seen ten or more times. The chain links TRBV7-9 to TRBJ2-3, with D possibly matching TRBD1 (5 bases). The V gene lost 5 bases and the J gene lost 6 bases, with 9 bases spanning the gap. Germline CDR1 SEHNR, CDR2 FQNEAQ (reference sequence). The CDR3 consists of 12 residues. The CDR3 sequence is CASSEGADTQYF. The CDR3 region has the DNA TGTGCCAGCAGCGAAGGGGCGGATACGCAGTATTTT.

This clonotype was seen many times. This chain joins TRBV3-1 and TRBJ2-1; no reliable D call. Trimming took off 4 bases at V and 8 bases at J, with 9 bases between the two ends. Looked up from germline, CDR1 is LGHDT and CDR2 is YNNKEL (reference sequence). CDR3 length: 12 residues. The CDR3 DNA follows: TGTGCCAGCAGCCGAGGCGTGCATGAGCAGTTCTTC. Translation: CASSRGVHEQFF.

The table lists this clonotype with a few counts. This sequence joins TRBV6-1 and TRBJ2-5, with TRBD2 matching 11 bases. J gave up 5 bases and V 6 bases, and 17 bases lay outside the gene matches. This CDR3 comprises 18 residues. Germline loops: CDR1 MNHNS, CDR2 SASEGT. The CDR3 DNA reads TGTGCCAGCAGCAGGGTGGGGAAACTAGCGGGAGAATTGGAGACCCAGTACTTC. This sequence encodes CASSRVGKLAGELETQYF.

The rearrangement uses TRBV24-1 and TRBJ2-1, with D perhaps given as TRBD1 or TRBD2 (7 bases each). The V end was cut by 0 bases, the J end by 9 bases, with 17 bases between. Germline values: CDR1 KGHDR, CDR2 SFDVKD. CDR3 length: 16 amino acids. CDR3 loop: CATSDLVMTGRGEQFF. The DNA for the CDR3 is TGTGCCACCAGTGATTTGGTGATGACAGGGAGGGGTGAGCAGTTCTTC.

This clonotype was seen at least ten times. This chain uses TRBV7-2 with TRBJ1-2, with 9 positions matching TRBD1. The CDR3 contains 17 residues. Looked up from germline, CDR1 is SGHTA and CDR2 is FQGNSA. V gave up 6 bases and J gave up 3 bases; unmatched junction bases: 14. This CDR3 is CASRSPSGDRAYYGYTF. The CDR3 DNA follows: TGTGCCAGCAGGAGTCCTTCCGGGGACAGGGCCTACTATGGCTACACCTTC.

This clonotype occurred many times. The rearrangement uses TRBV20-1 and TRBJ2-3; 7 positions agree with TRBD2. V shed 6 bases, J shed 4 bases, and the junction held 13 bases outside the gene matches. CDR1 and CDR2 from the germline V gene are DFQATT and SNEGSKA (reference sequence). The CDR3 is made up of 15 amino acids. CDR3 DNA sequence: TGCAGTGCACCACGACTAGCACCCTACCCAGATACGCAGTATTTT. Amino acid sequence: CSAPRLAPYPDTQYF.

The CDR3 reads CASSEWVATSSYEQYF. The CDR3 DNA follows: TGTGCCAGCAGTGAATGGGTAGCAACTAGCTCCTACGAGCAGTACTTC. The V and J genes are TRBV2 and TRBJ2-7, with D perhaps matching TRBD2 (5 bases). This CDR3 comprises 16 residues. The germline V gene has CDR1 SNHLY and CDR2 FYNNEI. V lost 2 bases and J lost 0, with 14 bases in between.

This clonotype was seen more than once but under ten times. This chain uses TRBV6-1 with TRBJ2-3, with 8 bases lining up with TRBD2. The length of the CDR3 is 15 residues. Germline CDR1 reads MNHNS; CDR2 reads SASEGT. The V and J ends lost 7 bases and 1 base, in that order; junction bases with no gene match: 7. The CDR3 sequence: CASNNPREGTDTQYF. The CDR3 DNA is TGTGCCAGCAACAACCCGCGGGAGGGCACAGATACGCAGTATTTT.

This clonotype was counted a few times. The chain joins TRBV20-1 to TRBJ2-1, with D possibly being TRBD2 (6 bases). CDR1 DFQATT and CDR2 SNEGSKA come from the germline V gene (reference sequence). CDR3 length: 14 amino acids. V was shortened by 3 bases and J by 2 bases, with 11 bases between the two germline ends. The CDR3 DNA is TGCAGTGCTAGTGGGACTCGGACCTACAATGAGCAGTTCTTC. Its protein is CSASGTRTYNEQFF.

On this clonotype: The junction shows a germline mismatch at one end, possibly a read error. This rearrangement joins TRBV7-6 to TRBJ2-5; a weak D match, TRBD2 (5 bases). The CDR3 contains 14 residues. Germline V CDR1 and CDR2: SGHVS, FNYEAQ. The CDR3: CASSPPGLQETRYF. The CDR3 DNA follows: TGTGCCAGCAGCCCTCCCGGACTGCAAGAGACCCGGTACTTC.

This clonotype came up many times. V and J are TRBV7-6 and TRBJ2-1; 7 nucleotides match TRBD2. This CDR3 has 15 residues. Trimming took 3 bases from V and 7 from J; bases not matched to a gene: 9. Germline CDR1 and CDR2: SGHVS and FNYEAQ. The CDR3 is CASSFASGLRNEQFF. The CDR3, as DNA: TGTGCCAGCAGCTTCGCTAGCGGCCTGAGGAATGAGCAGTTCTTC.